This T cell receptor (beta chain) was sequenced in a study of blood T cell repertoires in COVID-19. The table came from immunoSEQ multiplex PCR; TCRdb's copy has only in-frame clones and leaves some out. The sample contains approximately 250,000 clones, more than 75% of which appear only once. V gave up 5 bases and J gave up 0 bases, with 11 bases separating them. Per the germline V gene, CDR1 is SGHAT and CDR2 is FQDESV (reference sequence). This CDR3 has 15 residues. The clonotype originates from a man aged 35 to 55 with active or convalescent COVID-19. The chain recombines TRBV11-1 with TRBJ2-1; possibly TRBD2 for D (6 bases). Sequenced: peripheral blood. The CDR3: CASSTGGSSYNEQFF. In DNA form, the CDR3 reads TGTGCCAGCAGCACCGGGGGAAGCTCCTACAATGAGCAGTTCTTC.